One and the same sample provided the 4 T cell receptor beta chains below, sequenced in a study of cytomegalovirus exposure and HLA in healthy donors. The PCR employed 60 Vbeta primers together with 13 Jbeta primers. This table comes from immunoSEQ multiplex PCR, and its TCRdb copy is limited to in-frame clones, with some not included. This table has 150,000 or so clones, 76% appearing once. The material sequenced was PBMCs. These receptors came from a male donor in good health and CMV-seronegative.

This clone was found a few times. The J gene is TRBJ1-3, the V gene TRBV7-9; D is possibly TRBD1 (6 bases). The CDR3 sequence is 15 residues long. CDR1 and CDR2 from the germline V gene are SEHNR and FQNEAQ (reference sequence). The V and J ends lost 5 bases and 4 bases respectively, with 15 bases between them. Here the CDR3 reads CASSPTGTTGNTIYF. CDR3 nucleotide sequence: TGTGCCAGCAGCCCAACCGGGACAACGGGAAACACCATATATTTT.

V is TRBV7-2 and J is TRBJ1-3, with 7 bases lining up with TRBD1. Germline V gene lookup returns CDR1 SGHTA and CDR2 FQGNSA. This CDR3 contains 16 residues. After removal of 3 bases from V and 0 bases from J, the junction contained 5 bases not matched to a gene. The chain's CDR3 is CASSFEGGFSGNTIYF. DNA of the CDR3: TGTGCCAGCAGCTTCGAAGGGGGCTTCTCTGGAAACACCATATATTTT.

The rearrangement uses TRBV29-1 and TRBJ2-3, with 9 bases fitting TRBD2. V gave up 6 bases and J gave up 5 bases; unmatched junction bases: 6. CDR3 length: 13 residues. CDR1 is SQVTM, CDR2 ANQGSEA, per germline. CDR3 nucleotides: TGCAGCGTCGCGGGGGGGCAAGAAGATACGCAGTATTTT. Residues: CSVAGGQEDTQYF.

The CDR3 spells CASSLLASDYTGELFF. The CDR3 DNA reads TGTGCCAGCAGCTTATTGGCTAGCGACTACACCGGGGAGCTGTTTTTT. The rearrangement links TRBV7-2 to TRBJ2-2; a possible D gene is TRBD2 (6 bases). Trimming cost V 2 bases and J 3 bases, with 13 bases left between them. This CDR3 contains 16 residues. Germline CDR1 is SGHTA and CDR2 is FQGNSA.